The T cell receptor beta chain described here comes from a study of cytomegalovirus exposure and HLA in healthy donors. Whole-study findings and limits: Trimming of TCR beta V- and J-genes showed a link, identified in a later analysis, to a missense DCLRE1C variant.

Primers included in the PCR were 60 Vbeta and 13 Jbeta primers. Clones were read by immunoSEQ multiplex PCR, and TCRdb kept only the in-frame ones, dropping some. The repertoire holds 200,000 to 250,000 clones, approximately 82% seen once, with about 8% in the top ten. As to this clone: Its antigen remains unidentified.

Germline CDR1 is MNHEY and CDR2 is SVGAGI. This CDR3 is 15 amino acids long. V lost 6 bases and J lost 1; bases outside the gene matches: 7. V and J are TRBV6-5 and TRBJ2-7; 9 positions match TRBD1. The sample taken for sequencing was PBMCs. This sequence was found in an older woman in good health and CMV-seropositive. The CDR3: CASSKPGQGSYEQYF. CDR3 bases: TGTGCCAGCAGCAAACCGGGACAGGGTTCCTACGAGCAGTACTTC.